This TCR beta chain was observed in a study of cytomegalovirus exposure and HLA in healthy donors. Points from the study as a whole: The authors reported that TCR beta sequences could predict HLA-A and HLA-B alleles. These predictions were accurate for most subjects in the first cohort. According to a later analysis, most TCR beta chains associated with CMV appeared HLA-restricted.

The CDR3 totals 13 residues. The V gene's germline CDR1 is SGHDT and CDR2 YYEEEE. V was trimmed by 0 bases and J by 8 bases, leaving 11 bases between them. PCR involved 60 Vbeta and 13 Jbeta primers. Clones were read by immunoSEQ multiplex PCR, and TCRdb kept only the in-frame ones, dropping some. The sample lists 75,000 to 100,000 clones, 65% to 80% occurring once. With respect to this clone: The antigen is not known.

The rearrangement links TRBV5-6 to TRBJ1-2, with D maybe TRBD1 (6 bases). The sequenced sample was PBMCs. The origin of this receptor is a female donor in good health and CMV-seropositive. The CDR3 is CASSLDRARGYTF. The CDR3 coding sequence is TGTGCCAGCAGCTTGGACAGGGCGAGAGGCTACACCTTC.